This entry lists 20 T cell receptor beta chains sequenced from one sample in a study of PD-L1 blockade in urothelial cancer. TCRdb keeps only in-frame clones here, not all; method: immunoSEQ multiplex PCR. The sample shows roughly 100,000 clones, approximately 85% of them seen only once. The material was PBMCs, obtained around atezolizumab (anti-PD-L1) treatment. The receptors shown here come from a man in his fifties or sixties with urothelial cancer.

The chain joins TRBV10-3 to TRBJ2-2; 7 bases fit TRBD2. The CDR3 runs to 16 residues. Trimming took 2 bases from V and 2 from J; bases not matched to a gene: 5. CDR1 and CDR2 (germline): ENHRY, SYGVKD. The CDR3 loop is CAISEVSGPNTGELFF. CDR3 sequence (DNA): TGTGCCATCAGTGAGGTTAGCGGGCCAAACACCGGGGAGCTGTTTTTT.

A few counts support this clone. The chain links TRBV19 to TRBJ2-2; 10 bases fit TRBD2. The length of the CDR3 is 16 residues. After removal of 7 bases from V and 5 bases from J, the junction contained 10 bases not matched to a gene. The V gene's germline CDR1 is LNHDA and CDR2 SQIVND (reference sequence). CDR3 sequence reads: CASKGASGSGTGELFF. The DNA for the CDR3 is TGTGCCAGTAAGGGGGCTAGCGGGAGTGGAACCGGGGAGCTGTTTTTT.

CDR3 bases: TGTGCCAGTAGTATGTCACAGGGGGATGTCCCGACCCAGTACTTC. Its protein is CASSMSQGDVPTQYF. V and J are TRBV19 and TRBJ2-5; 8 nucleotides line up with TRBD1. With V trimmed by 3 bases and J by 7 bases, 10 bases remained unmatched. Germline V CDR1 and CDR2: LNHDA, SQIVND (reference sequence). CDR3 length: 15 amino acids.

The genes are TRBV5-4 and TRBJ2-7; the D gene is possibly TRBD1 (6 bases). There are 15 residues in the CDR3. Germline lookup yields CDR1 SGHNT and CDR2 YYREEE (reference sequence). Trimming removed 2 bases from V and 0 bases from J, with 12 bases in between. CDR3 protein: CASSLGTDSSYEQYF. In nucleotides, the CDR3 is TGTGCCAGCAGCTTAGGAACGGACAGCTCCTACGAGCAGTACTTC.

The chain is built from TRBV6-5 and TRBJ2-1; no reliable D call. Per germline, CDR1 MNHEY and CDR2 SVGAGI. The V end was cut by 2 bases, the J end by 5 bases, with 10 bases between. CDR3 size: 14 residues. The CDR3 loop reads CASSYASVHNEQFF. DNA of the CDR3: TGTGCCAGCAGTTACGCGTCCGTTCACAATGAGCAGTTCTTC.

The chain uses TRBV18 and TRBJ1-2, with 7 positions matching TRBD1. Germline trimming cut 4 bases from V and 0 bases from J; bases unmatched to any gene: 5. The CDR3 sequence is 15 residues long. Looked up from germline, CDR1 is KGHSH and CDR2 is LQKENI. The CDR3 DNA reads TGTGCCAGCTCACTCCCCGGGACAGCTAACTATGGCTACACCTTC. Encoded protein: CASSLPGTANYGYTF.

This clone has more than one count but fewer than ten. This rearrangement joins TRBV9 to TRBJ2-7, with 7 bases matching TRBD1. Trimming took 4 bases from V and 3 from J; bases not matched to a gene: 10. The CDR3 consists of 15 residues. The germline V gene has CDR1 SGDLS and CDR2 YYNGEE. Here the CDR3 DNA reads TGTGCCAGCAGCCGGGTGCAAGGGGGCCTCTACGAGCAGTACTTC. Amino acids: CASSRVQGGLYEQYF. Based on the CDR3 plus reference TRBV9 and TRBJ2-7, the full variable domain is DSGVTQTPKHLITATGQRVTLRCSPRSGDLSVYWYQQSLDQGLQFLIQYYNGEERAKGNILERFSAQQFPDLHSELNLSSLELGDSALYFCASSRVQGGLYEQYFGPGTRLTVT.

Written as DNA, the CDR3 is TGTGCCAGCAGTCCCAGGGGGTGGGACACTGAAGCTTTCTTT. Translated: CASSPRGWDTEAFF. The chain couples TRBV28 to TRBJ1-1, with 7 bases fitting TRBD1. The V gene end was trimmed by 5 bases and the J gene end by 3 bases; junction bases not matched to a gene: 6. This CDR3 comprises 14 residues. Germline V CDR1 and CDR2: MDHEN, SYDVKM.

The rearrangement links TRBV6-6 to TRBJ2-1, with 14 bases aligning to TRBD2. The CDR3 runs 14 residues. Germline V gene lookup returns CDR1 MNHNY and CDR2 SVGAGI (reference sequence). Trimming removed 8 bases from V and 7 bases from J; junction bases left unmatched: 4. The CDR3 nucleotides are TGTGCCAGCGGTCGGACTAGCGGGGGGAATGAGCAGTTCTTC. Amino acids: CASGRTSGGNEQFF.

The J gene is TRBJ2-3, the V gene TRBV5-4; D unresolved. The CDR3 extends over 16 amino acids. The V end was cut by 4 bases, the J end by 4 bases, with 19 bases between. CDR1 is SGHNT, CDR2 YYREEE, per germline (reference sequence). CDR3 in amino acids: CASSPIFQSSADTQYF. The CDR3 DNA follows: TGTGCCAGCAGCCCCATTTTTCAATCTAGTGCAGATACGCAGTATTTT.

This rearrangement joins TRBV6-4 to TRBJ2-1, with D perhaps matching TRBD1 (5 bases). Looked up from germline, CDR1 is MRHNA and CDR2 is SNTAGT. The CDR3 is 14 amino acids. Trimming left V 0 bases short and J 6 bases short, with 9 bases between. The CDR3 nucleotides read TGTGCCAGCAGTGACTCGGGGCGACCCAATGAGCAGTTCTTC. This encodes CASSDSGRPNEQFF.

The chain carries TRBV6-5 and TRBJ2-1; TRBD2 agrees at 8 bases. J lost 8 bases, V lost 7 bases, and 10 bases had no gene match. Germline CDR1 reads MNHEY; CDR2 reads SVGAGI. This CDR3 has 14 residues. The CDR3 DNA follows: TGTGCCAGCACAAGGAGCGGGAGAAAAGATGAGCAGTTCTTC. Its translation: CASTRSGRKDEQFF.

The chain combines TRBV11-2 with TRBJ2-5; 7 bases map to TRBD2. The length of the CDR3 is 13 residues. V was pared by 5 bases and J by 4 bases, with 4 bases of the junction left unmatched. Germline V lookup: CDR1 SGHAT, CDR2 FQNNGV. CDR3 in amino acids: CASSRGVRETQYF. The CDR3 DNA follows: TGTGCCAGCAGCCGGGGGGTCAGAGAGACCCAGTACTTC.

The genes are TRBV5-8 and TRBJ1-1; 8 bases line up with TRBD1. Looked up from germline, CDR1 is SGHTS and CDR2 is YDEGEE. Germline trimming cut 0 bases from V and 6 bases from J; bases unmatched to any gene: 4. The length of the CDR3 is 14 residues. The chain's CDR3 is CASSLDRGIAEAFF. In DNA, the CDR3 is TGTGCCAGCAGCTTGGACAGGGGGATCGCTGAAGCTTTCTTT.

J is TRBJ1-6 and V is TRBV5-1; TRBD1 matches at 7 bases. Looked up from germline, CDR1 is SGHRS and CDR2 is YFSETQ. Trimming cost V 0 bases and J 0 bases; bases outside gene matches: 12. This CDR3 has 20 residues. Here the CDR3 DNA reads TGCGCCAGCAGCTTGGTTAGGACAGGACCCTTTAGCTCCTATAATTCACCCCTCCACTTT. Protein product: CASSLVRTGPFSSYNSPLHF.

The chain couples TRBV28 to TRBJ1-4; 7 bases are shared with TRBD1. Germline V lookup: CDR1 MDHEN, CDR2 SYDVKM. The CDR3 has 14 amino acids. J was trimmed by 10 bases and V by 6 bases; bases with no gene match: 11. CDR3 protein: CASRPGQSVGKLFF. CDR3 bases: TGTGCCAGCAGGCCGGGACAGTCGGTAGGAAAACTGTTTTTT.

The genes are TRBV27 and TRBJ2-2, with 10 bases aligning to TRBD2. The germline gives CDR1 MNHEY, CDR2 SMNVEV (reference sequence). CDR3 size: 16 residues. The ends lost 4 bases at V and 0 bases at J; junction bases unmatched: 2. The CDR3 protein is CASSSLAGANTGELFF. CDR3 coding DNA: TGTGCCAGCAGTTCTCTAGCGGGAGCGAACACCGGGGAGCTGTTTTTT.

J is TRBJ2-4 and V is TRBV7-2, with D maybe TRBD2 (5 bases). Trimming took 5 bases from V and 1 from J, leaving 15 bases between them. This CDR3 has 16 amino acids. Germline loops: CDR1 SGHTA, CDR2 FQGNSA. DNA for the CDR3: TGTGCCAGCAGCCAAGACTATAGCTCGGCCAAAAACATTCAGTACTTC. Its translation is CASSQDYSSAKNIQYF.

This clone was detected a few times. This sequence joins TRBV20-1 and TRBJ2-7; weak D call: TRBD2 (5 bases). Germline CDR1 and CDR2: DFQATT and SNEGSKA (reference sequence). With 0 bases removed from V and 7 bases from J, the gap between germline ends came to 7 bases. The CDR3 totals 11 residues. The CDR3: CSARDRGEQYF. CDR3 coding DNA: TGCAGTGCTAGAGATCGGGGAGAGCAGTACTTC.

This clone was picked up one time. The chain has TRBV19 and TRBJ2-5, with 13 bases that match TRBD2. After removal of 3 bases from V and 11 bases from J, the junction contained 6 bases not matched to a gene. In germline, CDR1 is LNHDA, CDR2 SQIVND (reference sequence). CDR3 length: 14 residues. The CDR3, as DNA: TGTGCCAGTAGTATTAGGACTAGCGGGAGCCCGCAGTACTTC. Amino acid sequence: CASSIRTSGSPQYF.